Below, 18 T cell receptor beta chains from the same sample are listed, as sequenced in a study of blood T cells in healthy people across ages. It was with a sample-barcoded 5' primer and a J-beta primer mix that a second PCR of about 6 to 11 cycles was run. TCRdb independently ran MiXCR on the 5' RACE reads; one entry per CDR3 protein. The table lists about 930,000 distinct CDR3 sequences, just under 30% of them singletons, with 10% in the top ten. The data also belong to a second study, concerning T cells of mothers and their children.

Sequencing was performed on blood. The source of these receptors is a woman between 40 and 55 years old in good health.

The V call is TRBV2, the J call TRBJ2-7; 8 bases agree with TRBD2. Germline CDR1 SNHLY, CDR2 FYNNEI. The CDR3 is made up of 15 amino acids. V lost 3 bases and J lost 1; bases outside the gene matches: 5. DNA for the CDR3: TGTGCCAGCAGTGACCTGACTAGCGTATCCTACGAGCAGTACTTC. Residues: CASSDLTSVSYEQYF.

The sample holds a few counts of this clonotype. This rearrangement joins TRBV4-1 to TRBJ1-1; D gene ambiguous. The CDR3 runs 15 residues. Germline CDR1 is MGHRA and CDR2 is YSYEKL. Trimming pared 7 bases from V and 1 base from J, leaving 16 bases between. The CDR3 DNA reads TGCGCCAGCAACCCACTCAAAGGAGGGAACACTGAAGCTTTCTTT. It is translated as CASNPLKGGNTEAFF.

This clonotype was seen many times. The rearrangement joins TRBV5-1 to TRBJ1-2, with 7 bases lining up with TRBD1. CDR1 is SGHRS, CDR2 YFSETQ, per germline. V gave up 4 bases and J gave up 0 bases; unmatched junction bases: 9. This CDR3 spans 16 amino acids. The CDR3 DNA reads as TGCGCCAGCAGCCGGGACAGCGGCTGGGCTAACTATGGCTACACCTTC. Its translation is CASSRDSGWANYGYTF.

The chain is built from TRBV20-1 and TRBJ1-4, with 9 bases identical to TRBD1. The germline CDR1 and CDR2 sequences are DFQATT and SNEGSKA (reference sequence). The trim removed 0 bases at V and 7 bases at J, leaving 6 bases unmatched. The CDR3 consists of 15 residues. CDR3 in amino acids: CSARDQGQGGEKLFF. The CDR3 coding sequence is TGCAGTGCTAGAGATCAGGGACAGGGTGGTGAAAAACTGTTTTTT.

This clonotype turned up a few times. The chain has TRBV6-4 and TRBJ2-1, with D tentatively TRBD1 (5 bases). The CDR3 has 15 amino acids. V lost 8 bases, J lost 1 base, and 15 bases lay in between. Germline V gene lookup returns CDR1 MRHNA and CDR2 SNTAGT. CDR3 in DNA: TGTGCCAGCGGTCAGGGAACTAATTCCTACAATGAGCAGTTCTTC. This encodes CASGQGTNSYNEQFF.

This clonotype was detected many times. CDR3 DNA sequence: TGCAGTGCTAGAGTCACAGATACGCAGTATTTT. It translates to CSARVTDTQYF. This chain joins TRBV20-1 and TRBJ2-3; D remains ambiguous. The CDR3 covers 11 residues. Germline V gives CDR1 DFQATT, CDR2 SNEGSKA (reference sequence). V lost 1 base, J lost 2 bases, and 1 base lay in between.

This rearrangement joins TRBV12-3 or TRBV12-4 to TRBJ2-5, with a tentative D call TRBD1 (6 bases). This CDR3 comprises 14 residues. Between the trimmed V and J ends, which lost 5 bases and 3 bases, there was a span of 13 bases. The CDR3 coding sequence is TGTGCCAGCAGTCCACGGACAGATGAAGAGACCCAGTACTTC. It encodes CASSPRTDEETQYF.

This clonotype was seen more than once but under ten times. The J gene is TRBJ1-1, the V gene TRBV27; 8 nucleotides match TRBD1. V gave up 5 bases and J gave up 1 base; unmatched junction bases: 9. CDR3 size: 16 residues. Germline assignment: CDR1 MNHEY and CDR2 SMNVEV (reference sequence). The CDR3 sequence is CASSPLTGASNTEAFF. CDR3 coding DNA: TGTGCCAGCAGTCCGTTGACAGGGGCCTCGAACACTGAAGCTTTCTTT.

This clonotype showed up many times. The chain combines TRBV29-1 with TRBJ2-7; 7 positions match TRBD1. Germline-derived CDR1 and CDR2 are SQVTM and ANQGSEA. Trimming at V came to 4 bases and at J to 3 bases, leaving 3 bases not matched to a gene. The CDR3 covers 12 residues. CDR3 in amino acids: CSVGQGVYEQYF. CDR3 nucleotides: TGCAGCGTTGGACAGGGTGTCTACGAGCAGTACTTC.

This chain joins TRBV24-1 and TRBJ2-1; 11 bases match TRBD2. The V gene's germline CDR1 is KGHDR and CDR2 SFDVKD. V lost 4 bases and J lost 3; bases outside the gene matches: 4. The CDR3 is 16 amino acids. The DNA for the CDR3 is TGTGCCACCAGTGAGTGGGGGACTAGCGGCTACAATGAGCAGTTCTTC. Translating it yields CATSEWGTSGYNEQFF.

This clonotype was picked up many times. The chain uses TRBV25-1 and TRBJ2-5; D not certain. There are 13 residues in the CDR3. Germline V gene data show CDR1 as MGHDK and CDR2 as SYGVNS. V shed 10 bases and J shed 5 bases, with 17 bases lying between them. The CDR3 nucleotides are TGTGCCACCGACGGCAACCTTGGGGAGACCCAGTACTTC. It is translated as CATDGNLGETQYF.

This chain's CDR3 is CASSSSRDRLPRQPQHF. CDR3 DNA sequence: TGTGCCAGCAGTTCGTCCCGGGACAGGTTACCGCGGCAGCCCCAGCATTTT. V gene TRBV27 combines with J gene TRBJ1-5, with 8 bases fitting TRBD1. CDR1 and CDR2 from the germline V gene are MNHEY and SMNVEV (reference sequence). This CDR3 region has 17 residues. V lost 4 bases and J lost 7; bases outside the gene matches: 15.

In this sample, this clonotype turned up a few times. The gene calls are TRBV7-3 and TRBJ2-1; maybe TRBD1 (6 bases). V lost 1 base and J lost 6, with 16 bases in between. This CDR3 has 16 residues. Germline CDR1 SGHTA, CDR2 FQGTGA. The CDR3 protein is CASSLRGPSLGNEQFF. As DNA, the CDR3 is TGTGCCAGCAGCTTAAGGGGGCCGTCCTTGGGCAATGAGCAGTTCTTC. The complete variable domain, with remaining parts taken from reference TRBV7-3 and TRBJ2-1, reads GAGVSQTPSNKVTEKGKYVELRCDPISGHTALYWYRQSLGQGPEFLIYFQGTGAADDSGLPNDRFFAVRPEGSVSTLKIQRTERGDSAVYLCASSLRGPSLGNEQFFGPGTRLTVL.

The chain recombines TRBV2 with TRBJ1-5; 11 bases align to TRBD1. Germline trimming cut 4 bases from V and 7 bases from J; bases unmatched to any gene: 6. Germline V gives CDR1 SNHLY, CDR2 FYNNEI. The CDR3 contains 15 residues. In nucleotides, the CDR3 is TGTGCCAGCAGTGGGGACAGGGGGAACGGGCAGCCCCAGCATTTT. As protein: CASSGDRGNGQPQHF.

In regard to this clonotype: A much larger clonotype is one base distant, so this may be a read error. The chain has TRBV20-1 and TRBJ2-1, with D perhaps given as TRBD1 or TRBD2 (6 bases each). Per germline, CDR1 DFQATT and CDR2 SNEGSKA (reference sequence). The CDR3 totals 14 residues. CDR3 DNA: TGCGGTGCTAGGGGGGCTAAATCCTACAATGAGCAGTTCTTC. Amino acids: CGARGAKSYNEQFF.

Only a few counts were recorded for this clonotype. The rearrangement joins TRBV12-3 or TRBV12-4 to TRBJ1-1; no firm D call. The germline V and J ends were trimmed by 3 bases and 2 bases, with 13 bases remaining between them. CDR3 length: 15 amino acids. The CDR3: CASSFGVRSNTEAFF. CDR3 DNA: TGTGCCAGCAGTTTTGGGGTCAGGAGTAACACTGAAGCTTTCTTT.

Concerning this clonotype: One junction end does not reproduce the germline sequence, and a read error may be involved. This sequence joins TRBV27 and TRBJ1-6; 8 positions match TRBD1. This CDR3 region has 18 residues. Germline CDR1 is MNHEY and CDR2 is SMNVEV (reference sequence). CDR3 in DNA: TGTGCCAGTAGTTTGTCCCGGGACAGGCGGGTCTATAATTCACCCCTCCACTTT. Its protein product is CASSLSRDRRVYNSPLHF.

This chain joins TRBV4-3 and TRBJ2-6; no clear D. This CDR3 is 17 amino acids long. Germline V gene data show CDR1 as LGHNA and CDR2 as YSLEER. Trimming took 0 bases from V and 0 from J, leaving 9 bases between them. CDR3 bases: TGCGCCAGCAGCCAAGACGATAAGGGCTCTGGGGCCAACGTCCTGACTTTC. Translated, it gives CASSQDDKGSGANVLTF.